The present TCR beta chain was sequenced within a study of blood T cell repertoires in COVID-19. The table came from immunoSEQ multiplex PCR; TCRdb's copy has only in-frame clones and leaves some out. This table has more than 350,000 clones, about 88% appearing once. V lost 0 bases and J 7 bases, leaving 6 bases between the germline ends. The CDR3 consists of 13 residues. The germline V gene has CDR1 LGHDT and CDR2 YNNKEL (reference sequence). Sequenced sample: PBMCs or T cells enriched from blood (not recorded which). This receptor was obtained from a woman between 18 and 30 years old who had been exposed to COVID-19. This rearrangement joins TRBV3-1 (or the pseudogene TRBV3-2) to TRBJ2-2; no definite D call. In DNA form, the CDR3 reads TGTGCCAGCAGCCAAGATATTTACGGGGAGCTGTTTTTT. Translating gives CASSQDIYGELFF.